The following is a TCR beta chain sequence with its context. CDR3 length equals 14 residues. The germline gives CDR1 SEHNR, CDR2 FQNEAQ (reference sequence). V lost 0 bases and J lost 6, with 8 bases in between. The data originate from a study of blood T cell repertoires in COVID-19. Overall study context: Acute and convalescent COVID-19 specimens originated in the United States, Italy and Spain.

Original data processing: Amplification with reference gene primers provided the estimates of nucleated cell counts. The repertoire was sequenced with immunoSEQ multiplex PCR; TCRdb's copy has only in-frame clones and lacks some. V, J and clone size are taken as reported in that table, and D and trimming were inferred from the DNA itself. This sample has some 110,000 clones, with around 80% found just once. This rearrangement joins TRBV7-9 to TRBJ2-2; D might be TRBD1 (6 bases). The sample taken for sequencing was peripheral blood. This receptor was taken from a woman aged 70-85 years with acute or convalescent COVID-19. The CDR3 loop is CASSLAGGPGELFF. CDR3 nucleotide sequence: TGTGCCAGCAGCTTAGCAGGGGGTCCCGGGGAGCTGTTTTTT.